The 18 T cell receptor beta chains below were found in one sample sequenced in a study of T-cell reconstitution after alpha-beta-depleted transplantation in children. For TCRbeta, the library was prepared with unique molecular identifiers. TCRdb recomputed calls from the PCR reads with MiXCR, one row per CDR3 protein. The sample lists approximately 640,000 distinct CDR3 sequences; 16% were seen once. The material was PBMCs from the stem cell graft donor, obtained from the stem cell graft. All receptors derive from a human donor who donated a stem cell graft to a child with acute myeloid leukemia.

In its sample, this clonotype was seen a few times. V usage is TRBV20-1 and J usage is TRBJ1-6, with 9 bases aligning to TRBD1. The ends lost 1 base at V and 7 bases at J; junction bases unmatched: 5. The CDR3 runs 15 residues. CDR1 DFQATT and CDR2 SNEGSKA come from the germline V gene (reference sequence). CDR3 in DNA: TGCAGTGCTAGAGTCCGGGACAGGGAAAATTCACCCCTCCACTTT. This codes for CSARVRDRENSPLHF.

This clonotype was found a few times. The rearrangement joins TRBV20-1 to TRBJ2-6, with a weak D call TRBD1 (5 bases). V lost 0 bases and J lost 1, with 16 bases in between. CDR3 length equals 18 residues. From germline, CDR1 is DFQATT and CDR2 SNEGSKA (reference sequence). The CDR3 DNA reads as TGCAGTGCTAGAGATTGGGAAGGGGAACCTTCTGGGGCCAACGTCCTGACTTTC. Translation gives CSARDWEGEPSGANVLTF.

This clonotype was counted many times. This chain uses TRBV5-6 with TRBJ2-1, with a tentative D call TRBD2 (6 bases). This CDR3 is 13 amino acids long. Trimming pared 4 bases from V and 4 bases from J, leaving 9 bases between. CDR1 and CDR2 (germline): SGHDT, YYEEEE. CDR3 DNA sequence: TGTGCCAGCAGCCCCGGGACTTACAATGAGCAGTTCTTC. It encodes CASSPGTYNEQFF.

This clonotype was seen at least ten times. The rearrangement joins TRBV20-1 to TRBJ2-7; D could derive from TRBD1 or TRBD2 (5 bases each). Trimming shortened V by 0 bases and J by 1 base, and 13 bases separated the two germline ends. Germline assignment: CDR1 DFQATT and CDR2 SNEGSKA (reference sequence). The CDR3 extends over 15 amino acids. The DNA for the CDR3 is TGCAGTGCTAGAGATCCCCGGGACCGATCCTACGAGCAGTACTTC. Translated, it gives CSARDPRDRSYEQYF.

The chain combines TRBV5-5 with TRBJ1-1; no firm D call. V dropped 6 bases and J dropped 4 bases, with 10 bases sitting between them. The CDR3 runs 12 residues. CDR1 SGHKS and CDR2 YYEKEE come from the germline V gene (reference sequence). The CDR3 loop reads CASTLSPTEAFF. The CDR3 DNA is TGTGCCAGCACCTTATCGCCCACTGAAGCTTTCTTT.

Comment on this clonotype: A read error may produce the germline difference seen at one junction end. The V and J genes are TRBV7-9 and TRBJ2-7, with unresolved D. CDR3 length: 11 residues. Germline V lookup: CDR1 SEHNR, CDR2 FQNEAQ (reference sequence). CDR3 sequence reads: CASSFAYEQHF. CDR3 nucleotides: TGTGCCAGCAGTTTTGCCTACGAGCAGCACTTC.

The V gene is TRBV29-1, the J gene TRBJ2-2; unclear D gene. Germline CDR1 reads SQVTM; CDR2 reads ANQGSEA. The CDR3 has 14 amino acids. The V gene lost 1 base and the J gene lost 1 base, with 7 bases spanning the gap. The CDR3 bases are TGCAGCGTTGAAGTGCGACAGAACACCGGGGAGCTGTTTTTT. Encoded protein: CSVEVRQNTGELFF.

V gene TRBV28 combines with J gene TRBJ2-7; weak D call: TRBD1 (5 bases). CDR1 and CDR2 from the germline V gene are MDHEN and SYDVKM. Trimming pared 6 bases from V and 2 bases from J, leaving 20 bases between. The CDR3 consists of 16 residues. The DNA of the CDR3 is TGTGCCAGCAGCCCAGTCGGCGGCAGGGAAGCCTACGAGCAGTACGTC. Protein sequence: CASSPVGGREAYEQYV.

As to this clonotype: Sequence at one end of the junction differs from germline and may be a read error. J is TRBJ2-1 and V is TRBV20-1, with 14 positions matching TRBD2. The germline gives CDR1 DFQATT, CDR2 SNEGSKA (reference sequence). The CDR3 extends over 19 amino acids. The CDR3 bases are TGCTGTGCTCGATCGACTAGCGGGGGGGTCAACCAACTTTACAATGAGCAGTTCTTC. Translated: CCARSTSGGVNQLYNEQFF.

This clonotype appeared many times. The chain has TRBV29-1 and TRBJ2-6, with a possible D match to TRBD1 (5 bases). Germline V gene lookup returns CDR1 SQVTM and CDR2 ANQGSEA. The CDR3 sequence is 13 residues long. The ends were cut back, 7 bases at V and 4 bases at J, with 11 bases in the middle. The CDR3, as DNA: TGCAGCGGAATAGGGGCCGGGGCCAACGTCCTGACTTTC. Translating it yields CSGIGAGANVLTF.

The chain couples TRBV6-2 or TRBV6-3 to TRBJ2-7, with no clear D. CDR1 and CDR2 (germline): MNHEY, SVGEGT. V gave up 6 bases and J gave up 3 bases, with 21 bases separating them. The CDR3 extends over 16 amino acids. This CDR3 reads CASSQSGRRKYYEQYF. The CDR3 DNA sequence: TGTGCCAGCAGCCAATCGGGCAGAAGAAAGTACTACGAGCAGTACTTC.

This clonotype has a count of ten or more. This chain connects TRBV9 to TRBJ2-5; D not certain. Deletions cut 0 bases from V and 2 bases from J, with 2 bases between. Germline V gene data show CDR1 as SGDLS and CDR2 as YYNGEE. The CDR3 totals 12 residues. The CDR3 region has the DNA TGTGCCAGCAGCGTAGGGCAAGAGACCCAGTACTTC. It encodes CASSVGQETQYF.

This clonotype was counted many times. This chain uses TRBV20-1 with TRBJ1-1, with a tentative D call TRBD1 (5 bases). The CDR3 loop spans 14 amino acids. Trimming cost V 3 bases and J 1 base, with 12 bases left between them. Germline CDR1 DFQATT, CDR2 SNEGSKA (reference sequence). The CDR3: CSASDRDANTEAFF. CDR3 coding DNA: TGCAGTGCTAGTGACAGAGACGCGAACACTGAAGCTTTCTTT.

This clonotype has a count of ten or more. The rearrangement joins TRBV20-1 to TRBJ2-1, with 11 positions matching TRBD2. Per germline, CDR1 DFQATT and CDR2 SNEGSKA (reference sequence). The CDR3 length is 16 residues. J lost 2 bases, V lost 1 base, and 4 bases had no gene match. The CDR3 reads CSARVPSGGTYNEQFF. The DNA for the CDR3 is TGCAGTGCTAGAGTTCCTAGCGGGGGGACCTACAATGAGCAGTTCTTC.

This clonotype showed up just a few times. The chain has TRBV12-3 or TRBV12-4 and TRBJ1-2, with D uncertain. The CDR3 covers 12 residues. Deletions cut 3 bases from V and 3 bases from J, with 5 bases between. CDR3 DNA sequence: TGTGCCAGCAGTTTCGTCGACTATGGCTACACCTTC. Translation: CASSFVDYGYTF.

The chain couples TRBV5-6 to TRBJ2-7; D gene ambiguous. Trimming took 2 bases from V and 1 from J, leaving 10 bases between them. CDR1 is SGHDT and CDR2 is YYEEEE in the germline V gene. The CDR3 is made up of 14 amino acids. CDR3 bases: TGTGCCAGCAGCTTCGGAGCAGGTTCCTACGAGCAGTACTTC. Translation gives CASSFGAGSYEQYF.

CDR3 protein: CASSGRTGYGYTF. The CDR3 nucleotides are TGTGCCAGCAGTGGCCGGACAGGGTATGGCTACACCTTC. The V gene is TRBV27, the J gene TRBJ1-2; 8 nucleotides match TRBD1. Losses at the gene ends were 5 bases for V and 5 bases for J; bases not matched to a gene: 4. Germline CDR1 MNHEY, CDR2 SMNVEV (reference sequence). CDR3 size: 13 residues.

The chain links TRBV5-1 to TRBJ2-5, with a weak D call TRBD2 (6 bases). V was pared by 0 bases and J by 1 base, with 13 bases between. The CDR3 loop spans 16 amino acids. Per germline, CDR1 SGHRS and CDR2 YFSETQ. The CDR3: CASSLAGGEFQETQYF. CDR3 DNA: TGCGCCAGCAGCTTGGCCGGCGGGGAATTCCAAGAGACCCAGTACTTC.